These 23 T cell receptor beta chains originate from one sample sequenced in a study of OX40 agonist ivuxolimab in advanced cancers. Only in-frame clones appear in the TCRdb table, and some are missing; sequencing was by immunoSEQ multiplex PCR. The sample carries roughly 70,000 clones, around 85% recorded once. The sample consisted of CD4+ or CD8+ T cells sorted from blood, taken in a trial of the OX40 agonist ivuxolimab. The receptors here all came from an adult with an advanced solid tumor such as melanoma, head and neck, liver or kidney cancer.

In this sample, this clone turned up a few times. The V gene is TRBV5-4, the J gene TRBJ1-1; no clear D gene. The V end lost 5 bases, the J end lost 1 base, and 15 bases lay between the germline ends. Germline CDR1 is SGHNT and CDR2 is YYREEE (reference sequence). The CDR3 runs to 15 residues. As DNA, the CDR3 is TGTGCCAGCAGGTTAGACTTTCTCACGAACACTGAAGCTTTCTTT. Encoded protein: CASRLDFLTNTEAFF.

The chain recombines TRBV6-6 with TRBJ2-3; D possibly corresponds to TRBD2 (5 bases). Trimming cost V 6 bases and J 2 bases, with 15 bases left between them. Germline V lookup: CDR1 MNHNY, CDR2 SVGAGI (reference sequence). There are 15 residues in the CDR3. CDR3 region: CASSLGLLFTDTQYF. In DNA, the CDR3 is TGTGCCAGCAGCCTAGGACTGTTGTTCACAGATACGCAGTATTTT.

This chain uses TRBV4-1 with TRBJ2-5; 7 positions match TRBD1. TRBJ2-7 explains the end of the DNA better; the J call may be wrong. Looked up from germline, CDR1 is MGHRA and CDR2 is YSYEKL. There are 15 residues in the CDR3. The CDR3 loop reads CASSQASGQSYEQYF. CDR3 nucleotides: TGCGCCAGCAGCCAAGCATCGGGACAGAGCTACGAGCAGTACTTC.

The chain combines TRBV5-5 with TRBJ1-4; D ambiguous. Looked up from germline, CDR1 is SGHKS and CDR2 is YYEKEE (reference sequence). Trimming pared 4 bases from V and 10 bases from J, leaving 17 bases between. This CDR3 contains 14 residues. The CDR3 spells CASSPRTFQGKLFF. CDR3 bases: TGTGCCAGCAGCCCAAGGACCTTTCAAGGAAAACTGTTTTTT.

The rearrangement uses TRBV4-1 and TRBJ2-3; the D is unclear. The V end lost 1 base, the J end lost 0 bases, and 11 bases lay between the germline ends. This CDR3 spans 16 amino acids. The germline V gene encodes CDR1 MGHRA and CDR2 YSYEKL. In DNA form, the CDR3 reads TGCGCCAGCAGCCAAGGGGCAAGTGGTAGCACAGATACGCAGTATTTT. Protein product: CASSQGASGSTDTQYF.

V and J are TRBV6-5 and TRBJ1-3; no clear D. Germline CDR1 MNHEY, CDR2 SVGAGI. CDR3 length: 15 amino acids. Trimming pared 8 bases from V and 0 bases from J, leaving 14 bases between. CDR3 residues: CASQETGYSGNTIYF. CDR3 sequence (DNA): TGTGCCAGCCAAGAGACGGGGTACTCTGGAAACACCATATATTTT.

Notes on this clone: Lacking the conserved final phenylalanine or tryptophan, this CDR3 likely reflects a read error. The V gene is TRBV28, the J gene TRBJ2-7, with 12 bases fitting TRBD2. CDR3 length: 15 amino acids. V was clipped by 6 bases and J by 3 bases; unmatched bases: 6. Germline assignment: CDR1 MDHEN and CDR2 SYDVKM. The CDR3 spells CASSPLLAGGYEQYL. The CDR3 region has the DNA TGTGCCAGCAGCCCGTTACTAGCGGGAGGCTACGAGCAGTACCTC.

The genes are TRBV18 and TRBJ2-1, with 10 bases that match TRBD1. V lost 4 bases, J lost 8 bases, and 8 bases stayed unmatched. The CDR3 totals 15 residues. From germline, CDR1 is KGHSH and CDR2 LQKENI. The CDR3 loop reads CASSQMGTGADEQFF. The CDR3 bases are TGTGCCAGCTCACAAATGGGGACAGGGGCGGATGAGCAGTTCTTC.

The chain combines TRBV7-9 with TRBJ1-1, with D perhaps matching TRBD1 (5 bases). Germline-derived CDR1 and CDR2 are SEHNR and FQNEAQ (reference sequence). The CDR3 runs to 14 residues. V shed 0 bases and J shed 5 bases, with 10 bases lying between them. The CDR3 bases are TGTGCCAGCAGCTTAGCTCAGGGCGGTACTGAAGCTTTCTTT. Protein product: CASSLAQGGTEAFF.

The J gene is TRBJ2-7, the V gene TRBV28, with D tentatively TRBD1 (6 bases). Germline V gene sequence: CDR1 MDHEN, CDR2 SYDVKM. Trimming pared 6 bases from V and 11 bases from J, leaving 20 bases between. The CDR3 is made up of 13 amino acids. Here the CDR3 DNA reads TGTGCCAGCAGCCCAGGGGCTACAGCCCTAAAGTACTTC. Translation: CASSPGATALKYF.

This sequence joins TRBV6-5 and TRBJ2-7, with D maybe TRBD2 (5 bases). Germline CDR1 MNHEY, CDR2 SVGAGI. This CDR3 is 15 amino acids long. The V gene lost 5 bases and the J gene lost 1 base, with 15 bases spanning the gap. The DNA of the CDR3 is TGTGCCAGCAGTCCCCCGGGTAGCGAGTCCTACGAGCAGTACTTC. Protein sequence: CASSPPGSESYEQYF.

This chain joins TRBV28 and TRBJ2-6; D unclear. Trimming took 10 bases from V and 0 from J, leaving 4 bases between them. The CDR3 loop spans 12 amino acids. The germline gives CDR1 MDHEN, CDR2 SYDVKM. CDR3 DNA: TGTGCCACCGACTCTGGGGCCAACGTCCTGACTTTC. Its translation is CATDSGANVLTF.

The rearrangement joins TRBV7-2 to TRBJ1-3, with D possibly matching TRBD1 (6 bases). Between the trimmed V and J ends, which lost 2 bases and 4 bases, there was a span of 12 bases. The CDR3 extends over 15 amino acids. Per the germline V gene, CDR1 is SGHTA and CDR2 is FQGNSA. The CDR3 region is CASSLIRGGGNTIYF. DNA of the CDR3: TGTGCCAGCAGCTTAATCAGGGGAGGCGGAAACACCATATATTTT.

This chain joins TRBV5-1 and TRBJ2-1; tentative D call: TRBD1 (6 bases). This CDR3 has 15 residues. Germline CDR1 and CDR2: SGHRS and YFSETQ. V was cut by 2 bases and J by 5 bases, with 14 bases left in between. The DNA for the CDR3 is TGCGCCAGCAGCTTCACAGGGTTTTCGGACAATGAGCAGTTCTTC. Translation gives CASSFTGFSDNEQFF.

This clone was found once. This chain connects TRBV13 to TRBJ2-7; D possibly matches TRBD1 or TRBD2 (5 bases each). The CDR3 totals 14 residues. CDR1 is PRHDT and CDR2 is FYEKMQ in the germline V gene (reference sequence). The V gene lost 5 bases and the J gene lost 7 bases, with 18 bases spanning the gap. CDR3 nucleotides: TGTGCCAGCAGCCTGAGAGGGACCCGTGGTGAGCAGTACTTC. Protein: CASSLRGTRGEQYF.

This sequence joins TRBV7-2 and TRBJ2-5, with 9 bases identical to TRBD2. The germline gives CDR1 SGHTA, CDR2 FQGNSA. This CDR3 has 16 residues. With V trimmed by 5 bases and J by 1 base, 8 bases remained unmatched. The CDR3 loop reads CASSPLAGTLQETQYF. CDR3 DNA: TGTGCCAGCAGCCCCCTAGCGGGGACCCTCCAAGAGACCCAGTACTTC.

The chain links TRBV7-2 to TRBJ2-1; possible D gene TRBD2, 6 bases. CDR3 length: 14 residues. Trimming pared 4 bases from V and 6 bases from J, leaving 13 bases between. Germline V lookup: CDR1 SGHTA, CDR2 FQGNSA. The CDR3 DNA reads TGTGCCAGCAGCTCGTACGGGAGTACCAATGAGCAGTTCTTC. Translating it yields CASSSYGSTNEQFF. Looking up the rest from reference TRBV7-2 and TRBJ2-1 gives the full variable domain: GAGVSQSPSNKVTEKGKDVELRCDPISGHTALYWYRQSLGQGLEFLIYFQGNSAPDKSGLPSDRFSAERTGGSVSTLTIQRTQQEDSAVYLCASSSYGSTNEQFFGPGTRLTVL.

The V call is TRBV30, the J call TRBJ1-4; D not resolved. The CDR3 length is 15 residues. Germline values: CDR1 GTSNPN, CDR2 SVGIG (reference sequence). Trimming took 2 bases from V and 0 from J, leaving 10 bases between them. The CDR3 sequence: CAWSKIRTTNEKLFF. For the CDR3, the DNA is TGTGCCTGGAGTAAGATCCGAACAACTAATGAAAAACTGTTTTTT.

Concerning this clone: Other nucleotide sequences from this sample produce the same CDR3. The CDR3 nucleotides read TGCGCCAGCAGCTGGGGACAGGGTACCGGGGAGCTGTTTTTT. Protein: CASSWGQGTGELFF. V gene TRBV5-1 combines with J gene TRBJ2-2; TRBD1 aligns across 9 bases. This CDR3 has 14 amino acids. Germline lookup yields CDR1 SGHRS and CDR2 YFSETQ. V lost 3 bases, J lost 5 bases, and 2 bases stayed unmatched.

The rearrangement links TRBV7-9 to TRBJ2-5, with D possibly matching TRBD1 (6 bases). Germline V gene sequence: CDR1 SEHNR, CDR2 FQNEAQ (reference sequence). Trimming removed 3 bases from V and 5 bases from J, with 10 bases in between. CDR3 length: 13 amino acids. The CDR3 region has the DNA TGTGCCAGCAGCTTGAGGGGGAAGGAGACCCAGTACTTC. Protein product: CASSLRGKETQYF.

This chain links TRBV7-8 with TRBJ2-2, with TRBD1 matching over 8 bases. CDR3 size: 15 residues. Trimming at V came to 4 bases and at J to 1 base, leaving 2 bases not matched to a gene. Germline V CDR1 and CDR2: SGHVS, FQNEAQ. CDR3 coding DNA: TGTGCCAGCAGCTCCGGGACAGGGAACACCGGGGAGCTGTTTTTT. Protein product: CASSSGTGNTGELFF.

The chain carries TRBV5-1 and TRBJ2-7; 7 bases map to TRBD2. This CDR3 region has 12 residues. Germline V gene lookup returns CDR1 SGHRS and CDR2 YFSETQ. J lost 7 bases, V lost 3 bases, and 4 bases had no gene match. CDR3 DNA: TGCGCCAGCAGCTCGACTAGCTGGGAGCAGTACTTC. This codes for CASSSTSWEQYF.

The chain has TRBV2 and TRBJ1-4; no firm D call. The CDR3 consists of 15 residues. Germline CDR1 and CDR2: SNHLY and FYNNEI. The germline V and J ends were trimmed by 6 bases and 0 bases, with 11 bases remaining between them. The CDR3 bases are TGTGCCAGCAGAGTCCTGAAAGCAACTAATGAAAAACTGTTTTTT. Translating it yields CASRVLKATNEKLFF.